This entry lists 30 T cell receptor beta chains sequenced from one sample in a study of Graves' ophthalmopathy and Graves' hyperthyroidism. Amplifying from RNA transcripts, the study obtained TCR beta CDR3 regions. The first round was an RT-PCR with HTBI primers, and the second round was a multiplex PCR. TCRdb reanalysed the multiplex PCR reads using MiXCR and keeps one entry per CDR3 protein. The sample has about 500,000 distinct CDR3 sequences, approximately 15% seen once. Sample: blood. The origin of the receptors is a woman aged 25-40 years with Graves' ophthalmopathy.

This clonotype was seen ten or more times. J is TRBJ1-2 and V is TRBV2; a weak D match, TRBD1 (5 bases). Germline lookup yields CDR1 SNHLY and CDR2 FYNNEI. The CDR3 has 11 amino acids. Trimming took off 6 bases at V and 14 bases at J, with 16 bases between the two ends. CDR3 amino acids: CASRDTGFTTF. The CDR3 DNA sequence: TGTGCCAGCAGGGACACAGGTTTTACAACCTTC. Complete variable domain (other parts from reference TRBV2 and TRBJ1-2): EPEVTQTPSHQVTQMGQEVILRCVPISNHLYFYWYRQILGQKVEFLVSFYNNEISEKSEIFDDQFSVERPDGSNFTLKIRSTKLEDSAMYFCASRDTGFTTFGSGTRLTVV.

This clonotype was detected many times. V usage is TRBV20-1 and J usage is TRBJ2-7; 13 nucleotides agree with TRBD2. V gave up 1 base and J gave up 6 bases; unmatched junction bases: 0. The CDR3 contains 13 residues. Germline CDR1 reads DFQATT; CDR2 reads SNEGSKA (reference sequence). The CDR3 nucleotides are TGCAGTGCTAGAGGGACTAGCGGGAGCGAGCAGTACTTC. It yields the protein CSARGTSGSEQYF.

There are many counts of this clonotype. V is TRBV4-1 and J is TRBJ2-5; 9 nucleotides match TRBD2. The CDR3 has 18 residues. The junction had 14 bases not matched to a gene; V was cut back by 4 bases and J by 2 bases. Germline loops: CDR1 MGHRA, CDR2 YSYEKL. The CDR3 DNA reads as TGCGCCAGCAGCCCCAAAGCCCTTAGCGGGAGAGGGCAAGAGACCCAGTACTTC. Protein product: CASSPKALSGRGQETQYF.

This clonotype was counted ten times or more. The CDR3 sequence: CASSHGYGTEAFF. As DNA, the CDR3 is TGTGCCAGCAGCCACGGGTACGGCACTGAAGCTTTCTTT. The rearrangement joins TRBV7-3 to TRBJ1-1; D call uncertain. The CDR3 has 13 amino acids. The V end was cut by 5 bases, the J end by 4 bases, with 11 bases between. Germline loops: CDR1 SGHTA, CDR2 FQGTGA.

A word on this clonotype: The final CDR3 position lacks the conserved phenylalanine or tryptophan, pointing to a likely read error. The chain has TRBV20-1 and TRBJ1-5; TRBD1 matches at 8 bases. Germline CDR1 is DFQATT and CDR2 is SNEGSKA (reference sequence). With V trimmed by 8 bases and J by 7 bases, 7 bases remained unmatched. This CDR3 spans 12 amino acids. For the CDR3, the DNA is TGCAGTTCGCAGACAGGGGTACAGCCCCAGCATGTT. This sequence encodes CSSQTGVQPQHV.

The V and J genes are TRBV7-2 and TRBJ2-5; TRBD1 matches at 8 bases. J gave up 3 bases and V 4 bases, and 7 bases lay outside the gene matches. The V gene's germline CDR1 is SGHTA and CDR2 FQGNSA. The CDR3 spans 15 residues. The chain's CDR3 is CASSYRTGQKETQYF. The CDR3 bases are TGTGCCAGCAGCTACCGGACAGGGCAAAAAGAGACCCAGTACTTC.

This clonotype has a handful of counts. V and J are TRBV5-1 and TRBJ1-5, with unresolved D. The length of the CDR3 is 13 residues. V gave up 3 bases and J gave up 5 bases, with 9 bases separating them. In germline, CDR1 is SGHRS, CDR2 YFSETQ. The CDR3 bases are TGCGCCAGCAGCTCTGACGTGGATCAGCCCCAGCATTTT. This gives the protein CASSSDVDQPQHF.

This clonotype was counted between two and nine times. The rearrangement joins TRBV19 to TRBJ2-4; D assignment may be TRBD1 or TRBD2 (5 bases each). This CDR3 is 16 amino acids long. Germline V gene sequence: CDR1 LNHDA, CDR2 SQIVND (reference sequence). Trimming removed 4 bases from V and 9 bases from J, with 22 bases in between. CDR3 loop: CASSSPSGTVVGIQYF. CDR3 DNA: TGTGCCAGTAGTAGCCCCTCCGGGACCGTCGTTGGCATTCAGTACTTC.

The chain joins TRBV5-1 to TRBJ2-5; D gene ambiguous. CDR1 is SGHRS and CDR2 is YFSETQ in the germline V gene. CDR3 length: 13 amino acids. V lost 5 bases and J lost 7, with 15 bases in between. This CDR3 reads CASSSGRPGTQYF. The CDR3 coding sequence is TGCGCCAGCAGTTCAGGACGCCCAGGGACCCAGTACTTC.

This clonotype was counted a few times. The gene calls are TRBV4-2 and TRBJ2-2; no clear D gene. CDR3 length: 16 residues. Trimming left V 1 base short and J 3 bases short, with 12 bases between. Germline V gene sequence: CDR1 LGHNA, CDR2 YNFKEQ. The CDR3 is CASSQGSERYTGELFF. The CDR3 bases are TGTGCCAGCAGCCAAGGGTCGGAGAGGTACACCGGGGAGCTGTTTTTT.

This clonotype was counted many times. This chain joins TRBV9 and TRBJ2-5; D is unresolved. This CDR3 has 14 amino acids. Looked up from germline, CDR1 is SGDLS and CDR2 is YYNGEE. V dropped 4 bases and J dropped 2 bases, with 12 bases sitting between them. The CDR3 protein is CASSPEQGQETQYF. DNA for the CDR3: TGTGCCAGCAGCCCCGAACAAGGACAAGAGACCCAGTACTTC. Combining the CDR3 with reference TRBV9 and TRBJ2-5 gives the whole variable domain DSGVTQTPKHLITATGQRVTLRCSPRSGDLSVYWYQQSLDQGLQFLIQYYNGEERAKGNILERFSAQQFPDLHSELNLSSLELGDSALYFCASSPEQGQETQYFGPGTRLLVL.

This clonotype was recorded many times. The DNA of the CDR3 is TGTGCCAGCAGCCAAGCCCGACTAGCGGGAGTCCACGAGCAGTACTTC. Its translation is CASSQARLAGVHEQYF. The chain uses TRBV3-1 and TRBJ2-7; 12 positions agree with TRBD2. V trimming: 1 base; J trimming: 5 bases; junction bases outside the gene matches: 6. Per the germline V gene, CDR1 is LGHDT and CDR2 is YNNKEL (reference sequence). This CDR3 region has 16 residues.

This clonotype was found many times. The chain is built from TRBV20-1 and TRBJ2-5, with a tentative D call TRBD1 (6 bases). Germline V gene data show CDR1 as DFQATT and CDR2 as SNEGSKA (reference sequence). Trimming left V 5 bases short and J 2 bases short, with 18 bases between. The CDR3 totals 15 residues. The CDR3 protein is CSADHTAQGQETQYF. In DNA, the CDR3 is TGCAGTGCTGACCATACCGCTCAGGGGCAAGAGACCCAGTACTTC.

This clonotype was recorded at least ten times. The V call is TRBV6-5, the J call TRBJ2-2; D is unclear. Germline values: CDR1 MNHEY, CDR2 SVGAGI. The CDR3 has 15 residues. V was pared by 3 bases and J by 4 bases, with 12 bases between. The CDR3 is CASSYLLGSTGELFF. The CDR3, as DNA: TGTGCCAGCAGTTATTTATTAGGTTCCACCGGGGAGCTGTTTTTT.

The sample holds a few counts of this clonotype. This rearrangement joins TRBV5-1 to TRBJ1-1, with 8 bases fitting TRBD1. The CDR3 spans 15 residues. CDR1 and CDR2 (germline): SGHRS, YFSETQ. V lost 3 bases to trimming and J lost 6 bases; unmatched junction nucleotides: 10. CDR3 DNA: TGCGCCAGCAGCTGGGGGGGAGGACAGGGCCCTGAAGCTTTCTTT. This translates into CASSWGGGQGPEAFF.

Turning to this clonotype: A much larger clone lies a single base off, so this may be a read error. V and J are TRBV19 and TRBJ2-7; 11 bases map to TRBD2. The CDR3 has 15 amino acids. Germline values: CDR1 LNHDA, CDR2 SQIVND (reference sequence). In nucleotides, the CDR3 is TGTGCCAGTAGTATGGGACTAGCGGCATCCTGCGAGCAGTACTTC. This gives the protein CASSMGLAASCEQYF.

This clonotype was counted at least ten times. The J gene is TRBJ1-5, the V gene TRBV6-2 or TRBV6-3, with D tentatively TRBD1 (5 bases). The V gene's germline CDR1 is MNHEY and CDR2 SVGEGT. The ends were cut back, 4 bases at V and 5 bases at J, with 9 bases in the middle. The CDR3 is made up of 13 amino acids. The CDR3 loop is CASSFRADQPQHF. CDR3 bases: TGTGCCAGCAGTTTCAGGGCAGATCAGCCCCAGCATTTT.

This clonotype was seen at least ten times. This chain links TRBV3-1 with TRBJ1-5; D gene uncertain. In germline, CDR1 is LGHDT, CDR2 YNNKEL (reference sequence). This CDR3 has 15 amino acids. Trimming left V 4 bases short and J 7 bases short, with 17 bases between. The CDR3 region is CASSPKIGTQQPQHF. The CDR3 DNA sequence: TGTGCCAGCAGCCCCAAGATCGGTACTCAACAGCCCCAGCATTTT. Together with reference TRBV3-1 and TRBJ1-5, the CDR3 gives the full variable domain: DTAVSQTPKYLVTQMGNDKSIKCEQNLGHDTMYWYKQDSKKFLKIMFSYNNKELIINETVPNRFSPKSPDKAHLNLHINSLELGDSAVYFCASSPKIGTQQPQHFGDGTRLSIL.

This clonotype was observed at least ten times. The rearrangement uses TRBV2 and TRBJ2-7, with D unresolved. CDR3 length: 10 amino acids. Germline V CDR1 and CDR2: SNHLY, FYNNEI. V gave up 6 bases and J gave up 6 bases, with 6 bases separating them. This chain's CDR3 is CASRKGEQYF. Written as DNA, the CDR3 is TGTGCCAGCAGAAAGGGCGAGCAGTACTTC. The full variable domain, with the rest looked up from reference TRBV2 and TRBJ2-7, is EPEVTQTPSHQVTQMGQEVILRCVPISNHLYFYWYRQILGQKVEFLVSFYNNEISEKSEIFDDQFSVERPDGSNFTLKIRSTKLEDSAMYFCASRKGEQYFGPGTRLTVT.

This clonotype turned up a few times. J is TRBJ2-7 and V is TRBV4-2, with D perhaps TRBD1 (5 bases). Germline CDR1 is LGHNA and CDR2 is YNFKEQ. This CDR3 has 14 amino acids. V was shortened by 0 bases and J by 3 bases, with 9 bases between the two germline ends. The CDR3 DNA reads TGTGCCAGCAGCCAAGAACCTAGGGGCTACGAGCAGTACTTC. Translated, it gives CASSQEPRGYEQYF.

This clonotype was seen many times. The rearrangement uses TRBV28 and TRBJ1-1; 7 nucleotides agree with TRBD1. The germline gives CDR1 MDHEN, CDR2 SYDVKM. CDR3 length: 14 amino acids. V was clipped by 7 bases and J by 5 bases; unmatched bases: 10. CDR3 sequence reads: CASNPTGFRTEAFF. As DNA, the CDR3 is TGTGCCAGCAATCCGACAGGGTTCCGGACTGAAGCTTTCTTT. The complete variable domain, with remaining parts taken from reference TRBV28 and TRBJ1-1, reads DVKVTQSSRYLVKRTGEKVFLECVQDMDHENMFWYRQDPGLGLRLIYFSYDVKMKEKGDIPEGYSVSREKKERFSLILESASTNQTSMYLCASNPTGFRTEAFFGQGTRLTVV.

This clonotype came up many times. This rearrangement joins TRBV3-1 to TRBJ2-7, with 8 nucleotides matching TRBD1. J gave up 2 bases and V 1 base, and 1 base lay outside the gene matches. The CDR3 runs 14 residues. CDR1 is LGHDT, CDR2 YNNKEL, per germline (reference sequence). CDR3: CASSQARGPYEQYF. The CDR3 nucleotides read TGTGCCAGCAGCCAAGCCAGGGGGCCCTACGAGCAGTACTTC.

This clonotype came up many times. The DNA of the CDR3 is TGCAGTGCTAGATTGTCCCCACGGGCCGCCCACTTCTATGGCTACACCTTC. This gives the protein CSARLSPRAAHFYGYTF. The chain links TRBV20-1 to TRBJ1-2, with unresolved D. V was clipped by 2 bases and J by 4 bases, with 23 bases between them. There are 17 residues in the CDR3. Germline values: CDR1 DFQATT, CDR2 SNEGSKA (reference sequence).

In its sample, this clonotype was seen many times. The V call is TRBV11-2, the J call TRBJ2-7; 7 bases map to TRBD1. The V and J ends lost 7 bases and 4 bases, in that order; junction bases with no gene match: 10. This CDR3 comprises 14 residues. Looked up from germline, CDR1 is SGHAT and CDR2 is FQNNGV. The DNA of the CDR3 is TGTGCCAGCAACATCCAACAGGGGCTGTACGAGCAGTACTTC. Amino acids: CASNIQQGLYEQYF.

The CDR3 coding sequence is TGTGCCAGCAGTCGAAGCGGGACCGAGCAGTACTTC. Amino acid sequence: CASSRSGTEQYF. V is TRBV3-1 and J is TRBJ2-7; 7 bases line up with TRBD2. CDR1 LGHDT and CDR2 YNNKEL come from the germline V gene (reference sequence). The CDR3 covers 12 residues. V dropped 6 bases and J dropped 6; count of bases not matched to a gene: 5.

This clonotype was observed at least ten times. The V gene is TRBV28, the J gene TRBJ1-1, with no clear D. V was pared by 1 base and J by 0 bases, with 9 bases between. Germline V lookup: CDR1 MDHEN, CDR2 SYDVKM. This CDR3 region has 15 residues. The CDR3 loop is CASSLYRALNTEAFF. In nucleotides, the CDR3 is TGTGCCAGCAGTTTATATAGGGCCTTGAACACTGAAGCTTTCTTT.

Ten or more counts support this clonotype. The chain recombines TRBV28 with TRBJ2-5; the match to TRBD1 covers 10 bases. Germline V gene data show CDR1 as MDHEN and CDR2 as SYDVKM. This CDR3 comprises 16 residues. Trimming took 7 bases from V and 5 from J; bases not matched to a gene: 13. The CDR3 nucleotides are TGTGCCAGCACCGCCTCAGGCCCGGGACAGGGGGAGACCCAGTACTTC. Encoded protein: CASTASGPGQGETQYF.

This clonotype occurred many times. The V and J genes are TRBV3-1 and TRBJ1-1; tentative D call: TRBD1 (5 bases). The CDR3 has 14 amino acids. V gave up 5 bases and J gave up 5 bases, with 15 bases separating them. Per the germline V gene, CDR1 is LGHDT and CDR2 is YNNKEL (reference sequence). CDR3 coding DNA: TGTGCCAGCAGCGGTGCCTGGGGGGGTACTGAAGCTTTCTTT. It specifies CASSGAWGGTEAFF.

The rearrangement joins TRBV20-1 to TRBJ1-5, with D tentatively TRBD1 (6 bases). Germline assignment: CDR1 DFQATT and CDR2 SNEGSKA (reference sequence). The V end was cut by 6 bases, the J end by 7 bases, with 19 bases between. The CDR3 extends over 14 amino acids. The CDR3 DNA sequence: TGCAGTGCCAAAATAGTACAGGGTTACCAGCCCCAGCATTTT. Protein: CSAKIVQGYQPQHF.

This clonotype has ten or more counts. The chain uses TRBV24-1 and TRBJ1-1; D uncertain. V was trimmed by 4 bases and J by 0 bases, leaving 5 bases between them. CDR3 length: 13 residues. Per the germline V gene, CDR1 is KGHDR and CDR2 is SFDVKD. The CDR3 sequence: CATSDLMNTEAFF. The CDR3 region has the DNA TGTGCCACCAGTGACCTCATGAACACTGAAGCTTTCTTT.